Listed here are 27 T cell receptor beta chains from one sample, sequenced in a study of blood T cells in healthy people across ages. Sample-barcoded 5' priming and a J-beta primer mix drove a second PCR of 7 to 11 cycles. In TCRdb, the 5' RACE reads were re-called with MiXCR into one record per CDR3 protein. The sample lists roughly 930,000 distinct CDR3 sequences, about 48% occurring once. Sequencing used blood. The receptors come from a young man in good health.

The chain combines TRBV6-5 with TRBJ2-7; D could derive from TRBD1 or TRBD2 (6 bases each). V was clipped by 7 bases and J by 5 bases, with 21 bases between them. The CDR3 covers 15 residues. CDR1 MNHEY and CDR2 SVGAGI come from the germline V gene. The CDR3 here is CASTDPRQGRNEQYF. The CDR3 DNA is TGTGCCAGCACCGACCCCAGGCAGGGGAGGAACGAGCAGTACTTC.

This chain links TRBV4-2 with TRBJ2-3; 7 bases line up with TRBD1. Germline CDR1 and CDR2: LGHNA and YNFKEQ. The CDR3 covers 15 residues. The trim removed 3 bases at V and 2 bases at J, leaving 5 bases unmatched. CDR3 loop: CASSHATGNTDTQYF. In DNA, the CDR3 is TGTGCCAGCAGCCACGCGACAGGGAACACAGATACGCAGTATTTT.

As for this clonotype: It may be a read error: a sequence one base away is much more abundant. The chain employs TRBV24-1 and TRBJ2-1; no reliable D call. Germline-derived CDR1 and CDR2 are KGHDR and SFDVKD. V lost 4 bases, J lost 0 bases, and 12 bases lay in between. The CDR3 is 16 residues long. As DNA, the CDR3 is TGTGCCACCAGTGACTCTGATGTAAGCTCCTACAATGAGCAGTTCTTC. Translation gives CATSDSDVSSYNEQFF.

A note on this clonotype: Germline and junction disagree at one end, which may indicate a read error. This chain joins TRBV2 and TRBJ2-4, with D unresolved. Looked up from germline, CDR1 is SNHLY and CDR2 is FYNNEI. The CDR3 is 13 amino acids. The CDR3 sequence is CASSKAKKNIQYF. The CDR3 region has the DNA TGTGCCAGCAGTAAAGCGAAAAAAAACATTCAGTACTTC.

The gene calls are TRBV20-1 and TRBJ1-4; D remains unclear. Per germline, CDR1 DFQATT and CDR2 SNEGSKA (reference sequence). The CDR3 length is 16 residues. V shed 3 bases and J shed 0 bases, with 14 bases lying between them. As DNA, the CDR3 is TGCAGTGCTAGTCGGGGTCCGAGAGCAACTAATGAAAAACTGTTTTTT. This gives the protein CSASRGPRATNEKLFF.

The CDR3 coding sequence is TGTGCCTGGAGTGTCCTGACAGGGGCGGTGAACACTGAAGCTTTCTTT. Encoded protein: CAWSVLTGAVNTEAFF. The chain couples TRBV30 to TRBJ1-1, with TRBD1 matching 8 bases. From germline, CDR1 is GTSNPN and CDR2 SVGIG (reference sequence). The CDR3 covers 16 residues. V shed 0 bases and J 0 bases; nucleotides not matched to a gene: 6.

This clonotype was counted a single time. The CDR3 DNA sequence: TGTGCCAGCAATTCGGGGGGAATCGGGGAGCTGTTTTTT. It encodes CASNSGGIGELFF. The gene calls are TRBV27 and TRBJ2-2; 7 bases agree with TRBD2. This CDR3 has 13 amino acids. Per germline, CDR1 MNHEY and CDR2 SMNVEV (reference sequence). Germline trimming cut 7 bases from V and 7 bases from J; bases unmatched to any gene: 6.

The V call is TRBV7-9, the J call TRBJ2-7; D not certain. CDR3 length: 14 residues. The germline gives CDR1 SEHNR, CDR2 FQNEAQ (reference sequence). V gave up 8 bases and J gave up 5 bases, with 19 bases separating them. In nucleotides, the CDR3 is TGTGCCAGCGGCCGCAGCATCAGCGCCGACGAGCAGTACTTC. It encodes CASGRSISADEQYF.

This clonotype was counted between two and nine times. The chain employs TRBV5-1 and TRBJ2-1, with D possibly called TRBD1 or TRBD2 (5 bases each). Per germline, CDR1 SGHRS and CDR2 YFSETQ. V shed 4 bases and J shed 4 bases, with 18 bases lying between them. The CDR3 spans 16 residues. The CDR3 loop is CASSHSRGAEYNEQFF. In DNA form, the CDR3 reads TGCGCCAGCAGCCATTCGAGGGGCGCAGAATACAATGAGCAGTTCTTC.

This clonotype was observed a few times. The chain combines TRBV6-2 or TRBV6-3 with TRBJ2-7; 12 bases are shared with TRBD1. Germline V gene sequence: CDR1 MNHEY, CDR2 SVGEGT. J lost 3 bases, V lost 6 bases, and 6 bases had no gene match. CDR3 length equals 15 residues. CDR3 DNA: TGTGCCAGCAGACCGGGACAGGGGGCGCACTACGAGCAGTACTTC. Translated, it gives CASRPGQGAHYEQYF.

The chain uses TRBV6-5 and TRBJ2-1; tentative D call: TRBD1 (6 bases). The CDR3 has 13 residues. Germline V CDR1 and CDR2: MNHEY, SVGAGI. Between the trimmed V and J ends, which lost 6 bases and 8 bases, there was a span of 14 bases. In DNA form, the CDR3 reads TGTGCCAGCAGGTCAGGGGTAGGAGATGAGCAGTTCTTC. The encoded protein is CASRSGVGDEQFF.

On this clonotype itself: This may come from a read error, since a much larger clone is one base off. This chain uses TRBV12-3 or TRBV12-4 with TRBJ2-7; the D gene is possibly TRBD2 (6 bases). The CDR3 extends over 13 amino acids. The CDR3 coding sequence is TGTGCCAGCAGTGTAGGCGGGGCCTACAAGCAGTACTTC. Amino acid sequence: CASSVGGAYKQYF.

The rearrangement links TRBV7-2 to TRBJ2-5; D remains ambiguous. There are 11 residues in the CDR3. CDR1 and CDR2 (germline): SGHTA, FQGNSA. V was clipped by 5 bases and J by 5 bases, with 6 bases between them. The CDR3 here is CASSGWETQYF. The DNA of the CDR3 is TGTGCCAGCAGCGGCTGGGAGACCCAGTACTTC.

DNA for the CDR3: TGTGCCAGCACCGGGGCGTACTTC. This translates into CASTGAYF. The chain carries TRBV12-3 or TRBV12-4 and TRBJ2-5; D is tentatively TRBD1 or TRBD2 (5 bases each). The V end was cut by 7 bases, the J end by 13 bases, with 7 bases between. This CDR3 has 8 residues.

This chain uses TRBV20-1 with TRBJ1-1; 7 bases align to TRBD1. With V trimmed by 6 bases and J by 10 bases, 20 bases remained unmatched. This CDR3 is 15 amino acids long. Germline CDR1 is DFQATT and CDR2 is SNEGSKA (reference sequence). CDR3: CSAVGAGGVPSGAFF. The CDR3 nucleotides are TGCAGTGCGGTGGGTGCAGGGGGGGTTCCATCCGGAGCTTTCTTT.

The gene calls are TRBV14 and TRBJ1-6, with a tentative D call TRBD1 (6 bases). The germline gives CDR1 SGHDN, CDR2 FVKESK. This CDR3 contains 15 residues. Trimming removed 2 bases at V and 9 bases at J, with 14 bases between. The CDR3 is CASSQIQGQSSPLHF. CDR3 sequence (DNA): TGTGCCAGCAGCCAAATACAGGGACAAAGTTCACCCCTCCACTTT.

V gene TRBV4-1 combines with J gene TRBJ2-1; D uncertain. Germline V gene sequence: CDR1 MGHRA, CDR2 YSYEKL. Trimming removed 8 bases at V and 5 bases at J, with 10 bases between. The CDR3 has 12 residues. In DNA, the CDR3 is TGCGCCAGCGCCAACACGGACAATGAGCAGTTCTTC. Translating gives CASANTDNEQFF.

The chain couples TRBV12-3 or TRBV12-4 to TRBJ2-2, with TRBD1 matching over 9 bases. CDR3 size: 16 residues. V was clipped by 6 bases and J by 4 bases; unmatched bases: 9. CDR3 DNA: TGTGCCAGCAGCCGAGAAGGGACAGGGCCCACCGGGGAGCTGTTTTTT. This gives the protein CASSREGTGPTGELFF.

On this clonotype: Germline and junction disagree at one end, which may indicate a read error. The chain couples TRBV5-1 to TRBJ2-5; D ambiguous. CDR1 and CDR2 (germline): SGHRS, YFSETQ. This CDR3 has 14 residues. CDR3 in DNA: TGCGCCAGCAACTTGGCCGAAACTTGGGAGACCCAGTACTTC. It translates to CASNLAETWETQYF.

This clonotype has more than one count but fewer than ten. V is TRBV10-3 and J is TRBJ2-7, with 8 bases that match TRBD2. The trim removed 4 bases at V and 3 bases at J, leaving 5 bases unmatched. This CDR3 is built from 14 residues. The germline CDR1 and CDR2 sequences are ENHRY and SYGVKD. The CDR3 coding sequence is TGTGCCATCAGTGGTGCGGGGGGCGGCTACGAGCAGTACTTC. It yields the protein CAISGAGGGYEQYF.

The chain links TRBV12-3 or TRBV12-4 to TRBJ2-7; 11 positions match TRBD1. J was trimmed by 3 bases and V by 6 bases; bases with no gene match: 4. The length of the CDR3 is 14 residues. The CDR3 bases are TGTGCCAGCAGCCGCGGGACAGGGGGCTACGAGCAGTACTTC. Amino acid sequence: CASSRGTGGYEQYF.

The chain has TRBV5-4 and TRBJ2-3; D gene ambiguous. The germline V gene encodes CDR1 SGHNT and CDR2 YYREEE (reference sequence). This CDR3 is 13 amino acids long. Trimming shortened V by 1 base and J by 3 bases, and 6 bases separated the two germline ends. CDR3 nucleotide sequence: TGTGCCAGCAGCTTGTCTTGGACAGATACGCAGTATTTT. It is translated as CASSLSWTDTQYF.

The rearrangement links TRBV7-9 to TRBJ2-5, with 11 bases identical to TRBD1. There are 15 residues in the CDR3. The junction had 4 bases not matched to a gene; V was cut back by 3 bases and J by 4 bases. Germline assignment: CDR1 SEHNR and CDR2 FQNEAQ (reference sequence). As DNA, the CDR3 is TGTGCCAGCAGCTTGATGGGGACAGGGGGAGAGACCCAGTACTTC. Translated: CASSLMGTGGETQYF.

Ten or more counts support this clonotype. This chain uses TRBV20-1 with TRBJ2-6; D call uncertain. Trimming took off 5 bases at V and 3 bases at J, with 11 bases between the two ends. Looked up from germline, CDR1 is DFQATT and CDR2 is SNEGSKA (reference sequence). The CDR3 extends over 14 amino acids. The CDR3: CSAPSSGGANVLTF. CDR3 DNA sequence: TGCAGTGCTCCATCTAGTGGTGGGGCCAACGTCCTGACTTTC.

The V call is TRBV5-6, the J call TRBJ1-6, with D possibly matching TRBD1 (6 bases). The CDR3 is 14 amino acids. V was trimmed by 1 base and J by 9 bases, leaving 11 bases between them. Germline loops: CDR1 SGHDT, CDR2 YYEEEE. The CDR3 loop reads CASSLLGARSPLHF. As DNA, the CDR3 is TGTGCCAGCAGCTTGTTGGGGGCGCGTTCACCCCTCCACTTT.

The V call is TRBV21-1, the J call TRBJ2-7; TRBD1 was called by the table and not checked on the DNA. TRBV21-1 is termed a pseudogene. CDR3 length: 13 residues. In DNA form, the CDR3 reads TGTGCCAGCAGCAAAGGGGACAGTTACGAGCAGTACTTC. It is translated as CASSKGDSYEQYF.

The chain recombines TRBV7-9 with TRBJ1-2, with 10 bases identical to TRBD1. Germline CDR1 reads SEHNR; CDR2 reads FQNEAQ (reference sequence). V lost 1 base, J lost 4 bases, and 6 bases stayed unmatched. CDR3 size: 16 residues. DNA of the CDR3: TGTGCCAGCAGCTTAGGCTCCGGGACAGGGGCCTATGGCTACACCTTC. This sequence encodes CASSLGSGTGAYGYTF.